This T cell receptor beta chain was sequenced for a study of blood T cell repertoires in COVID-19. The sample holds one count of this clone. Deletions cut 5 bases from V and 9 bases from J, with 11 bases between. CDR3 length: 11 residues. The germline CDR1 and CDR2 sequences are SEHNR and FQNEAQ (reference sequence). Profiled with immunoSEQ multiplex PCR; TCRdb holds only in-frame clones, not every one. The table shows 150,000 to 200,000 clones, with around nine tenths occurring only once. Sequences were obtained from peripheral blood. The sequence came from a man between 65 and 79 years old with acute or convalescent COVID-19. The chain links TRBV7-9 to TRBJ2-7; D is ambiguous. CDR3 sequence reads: CASSILHLQYF. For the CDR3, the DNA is TGTGCCAGCAGCATCTTACACCTGCAGTACTTC.